Following are 10 T cell receptor beta chains from one sample sequenced in a study of OX40 agonist ivuxolimab in advanced cancers. Some clones are missing from TCRdb's copy, which holds only in-frame ones; the method was immunoSEQ multiplex PCR. Of roughly 29,000 clones in the sample, 84% are singletons; the top ten hold roughly 19%. Sample: CD4+ or CD8+ T cells sorted from blood, taken in a trial of the OX40 agonist ivuxolimab. The receptor source for this set is an adult with an advanced solid tumor such as melanoma, head and neck, liver or kidney cancer.

The CDR3: CASSQTGSYEQYF. CDR3 coding DNA: TGCGCCAGCAGCCAGACAGGTTCCTACGAGCAGTACTTC. The chain employs TRBV4-3 and TRBJ2-7, with D possibly TRBD1 on 6 matching bases. The CDR3 length is 13 residues. V lost 3 bases and J 1 base, leaving 7 bases between the germline ends. Germline CDR1 LGHNA, CDR2 YSLEER.

This clone was found once. The chain couples TRBV5-1 to TRBJ2-4, with 7 bases that match TRBD1. CDR3 size: 17 residues. The germline V gene has CDR1 SGHRS and CDR2 YFSETQ. V lost 4 bases and J lost 7; bases outside the gene matches: 17. The CDR3 sequence: CASSLSTGTDFMNIQYF. The DNA for the CDR3 is TGCGCCAGCAGCCTCTCCACCGGGACAGACTTTATGAACATTCAGTACTTC.

The chain uses TRBV5-6 and TRBJ1-5; D is possibly TRBD1 (5 bases). The V gene's germline CDR1 is SGHDT and CDR2 YYEEEE. This CDR3 has 16 amino acids. V was pared by 4 bases and J by 6 bases, with 20 bases between. The CDR3 sequence: CASSPWEGIRAQPQHF. CDR3 nucleotides: TGTGCCAGCAGCCCGTGGGAGGGGATAAGGGCTCAGCCCCAGCATTTT.

This clone occurred a few times. This chain links TRBV15 with TRBJ1-5; D remains ambiguous. Trimming shortened V by 1 base and J by 5 bases, and 6 bases separated the two germline ends. In germline, CDR1 is LNHNV, CDR2 YYDKDF (reference sequence). The CDR3 covers 13 residues. Written as DNA, the CDR3 is TGTGCCACCAGCAGAGCTCTCCATCAGCCCCAGCATTTT. It yields the protein CATSRALHQPQHF.

This chain joins TRBV7-6 and TRBJ2-1; a possible D gene is TRBD2 (7 bases). V shed 5 bases and J shed 8 bases, with 16 bases lying between them. The CDR3 has 14 amino acids. Germline V gene sequence: CDR1 SGHVS, CDR2 FNYEAQ. CDR3 sequence reads: CASSLGTGGYEQFF. DNA of the CDR3: TGTGCCAGCAGCCTTGGGACGGGGGGCTATGAGCAGTTCTTC.

This CDR3 is CASSQGSGTNSYEQYF. CDR3 in DNA: TGCGCCAGCAGCCAAGGGAGCGGAACAAACTCCTACGAGCAGTACTTC. The chain recombines TRBV4-3 with TRBJ2-7, with D tentatively TRBD2 (5 bases). The CDR3 is 16 residues long. Germline V lookup: CDR1 LGHNA, CDR2 YSLEER. V dropped 1 base and J dropped 0 bases, with 13 bases sitting between them.

The chain carries TRBV9 and TRBJ2-5; D remains unclear. The CDR3 runs 15 residues. Germline V CDR1 and CDR2: SGDLS, YYNGEE. V was cut by 4 bases and J by 0 bases, with 13 bases left in between. DNA of the CDR3: TGTGCCAGCAGCCTCTCCGGCAGCCACCAAGAGACCCAGTACTTC. Protein sequence: CASSLSGSHQETQYF.

This clone came up a few times. The V and J genes are TRBV5-5 and TRBJ1-1; D is uncertain. Trimming left V 3 bases short and J 0 bases short, with 9 bases between. Germline V CDR1 and CDR2: SGHKS, YYEKEE (reference sequence). The CDR3 has 14 residues. The CDR3 DNA follows: TGTGCCAGCAGCTGGGCAGTCATGAACACTGAAGCTTTCTTT. It encodes CASSWAVMNTEAFF. The variable domain in full, completed from reference TRBV5-5 and TRBJ1-1, reads DAGVTQSPTHLIKTRGQQVTLRCSPISGHKSVSWYQQVLGQGPQFIFQYYEKEERGRGNFPDRFSARQFPNYSSELNVNALLLGDSALYLCASSWAVMNTEAFFGQGTRLTVV.

The CDR3 sequence is CASSQAPAPYEQYF. Written as DNA, the CDR3 is TGTGCCAGCAGCCAAGCGCCGGCCCCCTACGAGCAGTACTTC. The J gene is TRBJ2-7, the V gene TRBV14; D is uncertain. Trimming left V 1 base short and J 2 bases short, with 9 bases between. This CDR3 is 14 amino acids long. Germline CDR1 and CDR2: SGHDN and FVKESK.

The J gene is TRBJ2-7, the V gene TRBV19, with D possibly being TRBD2 (6 bases). The CDR3 is 14 amino acids. Germline CDR1 is LNHDA and CDR2 is SQIVND (reference sequence). Trimming removed 4 bases at V and 1 base at J, with 11 bases between. CDR3 DNA sequence: TGTGCCAGTAGTAGGCTCGGGGGTTCCTACGAGCAGTACTTC. Its translation: CASSRLGGSYEQYF. Together with reference TRBV19 and TRBJ2-7, the CDR3 gives the full variable domain: DGGITQSPKYLFRKEGQNVTLSCEQNLNHDAMYWYRQDPGQGLRLIYYSQIVNDFQKGDIAEGYSVSREKKESFPLTVTSAQKNPTAFYLCASSRLGGSYEQYFGPGTRLTVT.